The 9 T cell receptor beta chains below were found in one sample sequenced in a study of cytomegalovirus exposure and HLA in healthy donors (dated by TCRdb to about 2017). The library was made by the immunoSEQ multiplex PCR assay. For the multiplex PCR, a mixture combining 60 forward primers for TCR Vbeta segments and 13 reverse primers for TCR Jbeta segments was used. Imported from immuneACCESS, the table was reduced by TCRdb to in-frame sequences with V and J called. These copies leave out some clones; in studies compared against another copy, an unresolved V gene accounts for under half, and the cause of the remainder is not known. The sample includes 90,000 to 120,000 clones, with approximately 74% observed a single time. Around 15% of the sample belongs to the ten largest clones. Sample: PBMCs. Receptor source: a middle-aged woman in good health and CMV-seropositive.

CDR3 nucleotides: TGTGCCAGCGGAACAGGCCCCCCCCCAGAGACCCAGTACTTC. Protein sequence: CASGTGPPPETQYF. The V call is TRBV7-2, the J call TRBJ2-5; TRBD1 is a possible D gene (5 bases). V gave up 8 bases and J gave up 4 bases, with 17 bases separating them. The V gene's germline CDR1 is SGHTA and CDR2 FQGNSA. The CDR3 length is 14 residues.

This rearrangement joins TRBV2 to TRBJ2-3; 7 bases match TRBD1. V shed 6 bases, J shed 0 bases, and the junction held 6 bases outside the gene matches. This CDR3 has 15 residues. Germline CDR1 reads SNHLY; CDR2 reads FYNNEI. The CDR3: CASSATGASTDTQYF. CDR3 nucleotides: TGTGCCAGCAGCGCTACAGGGGCAAGCACAGATACGCAGTATTTT.

The chain joins TRBV5-4 to TRBJ1-6; D possibly corresponds to TRBD1 (5 bases). Germline-derived CDR1 and CDR2 are SGHNT and YYREEE (reference sequence). Trimming cost V 4 bases and J 11 bases, with 25 bases left between them. The CDR3 spans 17 residues. The CDR3 here is CASSRATVRLDQAPLHF. CDR3 DNA sequence: TGTGCCAGCAGCCGCGCGACAGTCCGCTTAGATCAGGCACCCCTCCACTTT.

V is TRBV4-3 and J is TRBJ2-5, with TRBD1 matching 7 bases. The CDR3 length is 15 residues. The J segment lost 2 bases and the V segment lost 3 bases, leaving 6 bases of the junction unmatched. CDR1 and CDR2 from the germline V gene are LGHNA and YSLEER. CDR3 sequence: CASSQTGTVQETQYF. The DNA of the CDR3 is TGCGCCAGCAGCCAGACCGGGACAGTACAAGAGACCCAGTACTTC.

The J gene is TRBJ1-5, the V gene TRBV6-1; D ambiguous. The CDR3 sequence is 14 residues long. Germline values: CDR1 MNHNS, CDR2 SASEGT. The V end was cut by 6 bases, the J end by 2 bases, with 11 bases between. The CDR3 coding sequence is TGTGCCAGCAGCTCTCATGGAGGCAATCAGCCCCAGCATTTT. It encodes CASSSHGGNQPQHF.

A few counts support this clone. The V call is TRBV2, the J call TRBJ1-5, with a possible D match to TRBD1 (5 bases). Trimming pared 7 bases from V and 7 bases from J, leaving 14 bases between. Germline assignment: CDR1 SNHLY and CDR2 FYNNEI. The CDR3 sequence is 13 residues long. The CDR3 region is CASTAGRDQPQHF. Here the CDR3 DNA reads TGTGCCAGCACCGCCGGGCGGGACCAGCCCCAGCATTTT.

This chain links TRBV7-3 with TRBJ2-2, with 8 bases fitting TRBD1. Unmatched junction bases numbered 3, after V lost 2 bases and J lost 1 base. Germline V gives CDR1 SGHTA, CDR2 FQGTGA. The CDR3 is 16 residues long. The CDR3 sequence: CASSLYGTGNTGELFF. The CDR3 coding sequence is TGTGCCAGCAGCTTATACGGGACAGGGAACACCGGGGAGCTGTTTTTT.

The J gene is TRBJ1-2, the V gene TRBV10-2, with D uncertain. There are 12 residues in the CDR3. Deletions cut 4 bases from V and 3 bases from J, with 6 bases between. Germline V lookup: CDR1 WSHSY, CDR2 SAAADI. The DNA for the CDR3 is TGCGCCAGCAGTGGCCAGTACTATGGCTACACCTTC. The encoded protein is CASSGQYYGYTF.

The gene calls are TRBV7-8 and TRBJ1-1, with 7 bases fitting TRBD1. This CDR3 spans 17 amino acids. Germline CDR1 is SGHVS and CDR2 is FQNEAQ. Unmatched junction bases numbered 12, after V lost 5 bases and J lost 0 bases. CDR3 region: CASSAPLQGTMNTEAFF. In DNA form, the CDR3 reads TGTGCCAGCAGCGCCCCACTACAGGGGACGATGAACACTGAAGCTTTCTTT. The variable domain in full, with the rest retrieved from reference TRBV7-8 and TRBJ1-1, is GAGVSQSPRYKVAKRGQDVALRCDPISGHVSLFWYQQALGQGPEFLTYFQNEAQLDKSGLPSDRFFAERPEGSVSTLKIQRTQQEDSAVYLCASSAPLQGTMNTEAFFGQGTRLTVV.